This is a list of T cell receptor beta chains from one sample in a study of post-analysis software for immune sequencing data. TCRdb reprocessed the PCR reads via MiXCR and lists one record per CDR3 protein. Altogether about 770,000 distinct CDR3 sequences are present, roughly 46% being singletons, with the ten largest covering roughly 5%. Sequencing input: blood. The origin of the receptors is a girl aged 10-17 years with multiple sclerosis. CDR3s include the opening cysteine and the closing phenylalanine or tryptophan. The D gene is left open where the match is weak. Size is omitted from some rows. Given values are once, few, many or a class for expanded clones.

V	J	size	D	DNA	CDR3
TRBV12-3/TRBV12-4	TRBJ2-1	-	-	TGTGCCGGCACCCTTGGAAATGAGCAGTTCTTC	CAGTLGNEQFF
TRBV28	TRBJ2-2	few	TRBD2	TGTGCCAGCAGTTTAGGGACTAGCCTGGGCACCGGGGAGCTGTTTTTT	CASSLGTSLGTGELFF
TRBV7-9	TRBJ1-6	-	-	TGTGCCAGCAGCTTTCCAGGGGTGCCCCTCCACTTT	CASSFPGVPLHF
TRBV2	TRBJ2-5	-	TRBD2	TGTGCCAGCAGTGTCACTAGCGGGCTGGAGACCCAGTACTTC	CASSVTSGLETQYF
TRBV9	TRBJ1-1	-	-	TGTGCCGGCAGCCCAGTGGTGTGGCCGAACACTGAAGCTTTCTTT	CAGSPVVWPNTEAFF
TRBV20-1	TRBJ2-4	-	-	TGCAGTGCTAGAGATCCTAGAGGGGGGAACATTCAGTACTTC	CSARDPRGGNIQYF
TRBV5-1	TRBJ2-1	-	TRBD1	TGCGCCAGCAGCTTGGGTTGGAGGACAGGATACAATGAGCAGTTCTTC	CASSLGWRTGYNEQFF
TRBV6-5	TRBJ2-1	-	TRBD1	TGTGCCAGCAGTTCTGGACAGGGGGCGTATCCTGAGCAGTTCTTC	CASSSGQGAYPEQFF
TRBV6-5	TRBJ2-1	-	-	TGTGCCAGCAGTTACTTCTTTTTCGTCCCCAGGACGCGGAACAATGAGCAGTTCTTC	CASSYFFFVPRTRNNEQFF
TRBV6-1	TRBJ2-5	-	-	TGTGCCAGCAGGGAACCATTACGGGGCTCAACCTCTAGGGAGACCCAGTACTTC	CASREPLRGSTSRETQYF
TRBV29-1	TRBJ2-7	-	-	TGCAGCGTTTCTAGGACACTCAGCTCCTACGAGCAGTACTTC	CSVSRTLSSYEQYF
TRBV29-1	TRBJ1-2	-	TRBD1	TGCAGCGTTGGTCACGCGGGACAGATTAACTATGGCTACACCTTC	CSVGHAGQINYGYTF
TRBV11-2	TRBJ2-3	-	-	TGTGCCAGCAGCTATGTCAGGGGAAGCACAGATACGCAGTATTTT	CASSYVRGSTDTQYF
TRBV7-2	TRBJ2-1	-	TRBD2	TGTGCCAGCGTTCTAGCGGGAACCTCCTACAATGAGCAGTTCTTC	CASVLAGTSYNEQFF
TRBV11-3	TRBJ2-3	-	TRBD2	TGTGCCAGCAGCTCGGGACGGCGGGAGTCATTAGATACGCAGTATTTT	CASSSGRRESLDTQYF
TRBV27	TRBJ2-7	-	TRBD1	TGTGCCAGCAGTTACCGGACAGGGGGAGGCGAGCAGTACTTC	CASSYRTGGGEQYF
TRBV7-9	TRBJ2-5	-	-	TGTGCCAGCAGCCTCCAGGTTCTGGAGACCCAGTACTTC	CASSLQVLETQYF
TRBV7-9	TRBJ2-3	-	TRBD2	TGTGCCAGCAGCCACGGGACTAGCGGGAGTGGCACAGATACGCAGTATTTT	CASSHGTSGSGTDTQYF
TRBV14	TRBJ2-1	once	TRBD2	TGTGCCAGCAGCCAACCTTGGCGGGAGGGCCTAGGGGAGCAGTTCTTC	CASSQPWREGLGEQFF
TRBV28	TRBJ2-3	-	-	TGTGCCAACCCACTGGACCGAGAAGTCACAGATACGCAGTATTTT	CANPLDREVTDTQYF
TRBV12-3/TRBV12-4	TRBJ2-1	-	TRBD2	TGTGCCAGCAGTTTAAGGGCTAGCGGGAGGTGGGATGAGCAGTTCTTC	CASSLRASGRWDEQFF
TRBV30	TRBJ1-6	-	-	TGTGCCTGGAGTGAACGGGGGGGAGATAATTCACCCCTCCACTTT	CAWSERGGDNSPLHF
TRBV10-3	TRBJ2-1	-	-	TGTGCCATCAGCGGCGGGGTGGGGGGCCAATCCTACGAGCAGTTCTTC	CAISGGVGGQSYEQFF
TRBV28	TRBJ2-5	-	-	TGTGCCAGCACCCCGCGGGATAACAGGGGTGGAGAGCAGTACTTC	CASTPRDNRGGEQYF
TRBV7-9	TRBJ2-7	-	-	TGTGCCAGCAGCTTAGGTGGAAGAGGTAGGGGGTACTCCTACGAGCAGTACTTC	CASSLGGRGRGYSYEQYF
TRBV7-9	TRBJ2-5	-	-	TGTGCCAGCAGCTTACTAGTTCAAGAGACCCAGTACTTC	CASSLLVQETQYF